This record covers a single T cell receptor (beta chain). This clonotype was recorded once. Which antigen it targets is not known. A clone one base away is much larger, so this may be a read error. This specimen belongs to a study of blood T cells in healthy people across ages (dated by TCRdb to the mid-2010s). For the study in its entirety: In model experiments, template switching captured about one uniquely barcoded TCR beta cDNA molecule for every two T cells. The study measured age-related changes in TCR beta repertoire diversity using deep sequencing normalized with unique cDNA molecular identifiers. Four age groups were formed from the donors: young (average 16 years), middle-aged (around 37), aged (62) and long-lived (around 82). To avoid experimental bias, donors of different ages were distributed randomly across sequencing lanes. Using the same blood draw, the study looked at two additional independent replicas of 1 million unique cDNA reads for two donors, one aged 18 to 29 and the other aged 80 or older. The research as a whole found: Total diversity estimates from one million sequenced T cells were considered lower bounds and underestimates. Observed TCR beta diversity per million T cells fell roughly linearly with age, and a significant reduction was already apparent by age roughly 40. Because donor CMV infection status was unknown, age-related changes in expanded clonotypes were potentially confounded. Compared with the aged group, more naive CD4+ T cells, fewer expanded clones and increased TCR diversity were shown by the long-lived group, suggesting age selection. Conclusive comparison of naive and antigen-experienced compartments was prevented by the profiling of bulk unsorted PBMCs. Observed TCR beta diversity correlated strongly with the percentage of naive T cells measured by flow cytometry.

Library generation was performed with 5' RACE. For sequencing, an Illumina HiSeq 2500 was employed. A second 7 to 11 cycle PCR used a sample-barcoded 5' primer and a J-beta primer mix. A template-switch 5' adaptor carrying 12 random nucleotides introduced a unique molecular identifier onto each TCR beta cDNA molecule. Each sample yielded at least 2.5 million CDR3-containing paired-end reads. All of the RNA was converted into first-strand cDNA using the Mint cDNA synthesis kit, with a TRBC-specific oligonucleotide serving as the primer. Following uracil-DNA glycosylase treatment, all cDNA underwent a first 18-cycle PCR with the universal primers M1SS and BC2_uni_R. Per the original workflow: Normalization of each sample was performed by random selection of 1 million high-quality reads, each carrying a distinct molecular identifier. Reads sharing molecular identifiers were discarded rather than binned into consensus sequences. MiTCR, with a Q25 quality threshold and the strictest error-elimination algorithm, was used for CDR3 identification, clonotype clustering and error correction. A nonparametric unseen species model using Euler transformation provided a lower-bound estimate of total TCR beta diversity. TCRdb took the public reads, trimmed them with fastp at Q25, ran MiXCR for clone calling and kept in-frame beta chains. Under each unique CDR3 protein, matching rows form one entry showing the most common genes and DNA. The authors' filters were not applied to this entry. This sample holds approximately 1.5 million distinct CDR3 sequences; 30% to 40% were observed only once. Of the sample, over 9% falls within the top ten clones.

The donors were roughly 38 Caucasian individuals from Russia, aged roughly 6 to 100 years, who were systemically healthy. Each donor gave ten milliliters of peripheral blood, collected into EDTA-treated Vacutainer tubes. Ficoll-Paque density-gradient centrifugation was used to isolate PBMCs, with at least 6.5 million per sample. Trizol reagent was used to extract total RNA from PBMCs, with at least 6 micrograms per sample. For every donor, an aliquot of PBMCs went through flow cytometry to measure the percentages of naive CD45RAhigh/CD27high T cells. From the cysteine through the phenylalanine, the CDR3 covers 12 amino acids. The DNA shown is the 36-base CDR3, in frame from base 1. Trimming leaves V shorter by 4 bases and J shorter by 6 bases, with the junction holding 3 bases beyond the gene matches. Per the germline V gene (reference sequence), DFQATT is the CDR1 and SNEGSKA is the CDR2.

The specimen was blood. The source of this sequence is a woman in her twenties or thirties in good health. The V and J segments used are TRBV20-1 and TRBJ2-5; 9 junctional bases match TRBD2. The CDR3 reads as follows: CSAKRGEQTQYF. The DNA reads TGCAGTGCTAAGCGGGGGGAACAGACCCAGTACTTC.